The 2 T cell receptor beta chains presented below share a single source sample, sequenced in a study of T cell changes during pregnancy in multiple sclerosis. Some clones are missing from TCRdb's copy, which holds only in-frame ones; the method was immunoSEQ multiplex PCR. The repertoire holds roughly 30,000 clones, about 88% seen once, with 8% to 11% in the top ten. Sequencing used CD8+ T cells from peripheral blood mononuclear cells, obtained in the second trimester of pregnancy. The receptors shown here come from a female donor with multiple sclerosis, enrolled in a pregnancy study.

The CDR3 region is CASSLKNLAGPQETQYF. The DNA for the CDR3 is TGTGCCAGCAGCTTAAAAAACCTAGCGGGGCCACAAGAGACCCAGTACTTC. The rearrangement joins TRBV7-9 to TRBJ2-5, with 9 positions matching TRBD2. Germline CDR1 reads SEHNR; CDR2 reads FQNEAQ (reference sequence). The length of the CDR3 is 17 residues. The V gene end was trimmed by 2 bases and the J gene end by 2 bases; junction bases not matched to a gene: 9.

The CDR3 protein is CSADRDNEQFF. CDR3 coding DNA: TGCAGTGCCGACCGGGACAATGAGCAGTTCTTC. J is TRBJ2-1 and V is TRBV20-1, with D unclear. The CDR3 is made up of 11 amino acids. From germline, CDR1 is DFQATT and CDR2 SNEGSKA (reference sequence). V was clipped by 6 bases and J by 5 bases, with 8 bases between them.